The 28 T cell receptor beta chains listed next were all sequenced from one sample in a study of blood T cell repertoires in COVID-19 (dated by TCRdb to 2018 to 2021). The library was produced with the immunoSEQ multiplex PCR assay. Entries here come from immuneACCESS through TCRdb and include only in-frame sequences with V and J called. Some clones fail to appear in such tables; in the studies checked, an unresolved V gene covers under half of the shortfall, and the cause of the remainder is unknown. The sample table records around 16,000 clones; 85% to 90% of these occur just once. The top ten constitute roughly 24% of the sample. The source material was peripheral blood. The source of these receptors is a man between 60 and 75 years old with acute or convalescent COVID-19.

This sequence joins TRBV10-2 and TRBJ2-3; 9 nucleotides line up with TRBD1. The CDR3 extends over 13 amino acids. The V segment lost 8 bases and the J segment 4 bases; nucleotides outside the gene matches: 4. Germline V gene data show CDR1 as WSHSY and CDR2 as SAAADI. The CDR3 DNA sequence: TGCGCCAGCGGGACAGGGATTGCAGATACGCAGTATTTT. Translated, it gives CASGTGIADTQYF.

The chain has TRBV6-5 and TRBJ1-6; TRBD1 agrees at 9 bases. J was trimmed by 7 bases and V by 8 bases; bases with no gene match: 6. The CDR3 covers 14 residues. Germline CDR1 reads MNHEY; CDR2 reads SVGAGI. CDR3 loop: CASAGGTGNSPLHF. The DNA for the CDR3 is TGTGCCAGCGCCGGAGGGACAGGGAATTCACCCCTCCACTTT.

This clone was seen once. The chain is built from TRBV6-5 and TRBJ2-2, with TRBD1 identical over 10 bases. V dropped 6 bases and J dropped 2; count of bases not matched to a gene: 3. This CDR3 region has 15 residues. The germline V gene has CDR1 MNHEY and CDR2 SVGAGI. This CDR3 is CASRRQGANTGELFF. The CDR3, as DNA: TGTGCCAGCAGAAGACAGGGGGCAAACACCGGGGAGCTGTTTTTT.

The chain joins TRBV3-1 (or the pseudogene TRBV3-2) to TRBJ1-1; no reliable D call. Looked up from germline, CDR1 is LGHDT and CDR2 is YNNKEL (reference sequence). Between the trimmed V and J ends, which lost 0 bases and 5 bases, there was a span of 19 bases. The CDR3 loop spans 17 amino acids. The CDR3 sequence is CASSQDSLISGGTEAFF. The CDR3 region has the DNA TGTGCCAGCAGCCAAGACTCCTTAATCTCAGGTGGGACTGAAGCTTTCTTT.

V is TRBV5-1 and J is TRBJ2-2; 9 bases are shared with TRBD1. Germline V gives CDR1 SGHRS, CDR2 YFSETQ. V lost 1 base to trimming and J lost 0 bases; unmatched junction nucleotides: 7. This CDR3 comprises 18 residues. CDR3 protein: CASSLRDTGGSNTGELFF. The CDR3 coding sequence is TGCGCCAGCAGCTTGAGGGATACAGGGGGCTCGAACACCGGGGAGCTGTTTTTT.

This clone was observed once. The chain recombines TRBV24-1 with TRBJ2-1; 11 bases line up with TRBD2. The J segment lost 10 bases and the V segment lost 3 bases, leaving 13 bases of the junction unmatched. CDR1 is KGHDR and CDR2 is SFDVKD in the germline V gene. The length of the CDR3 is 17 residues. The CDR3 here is CATSDVAGGGWNGEQFF. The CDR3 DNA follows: TGTGCCACCAGTGATGTAGCGGGAGGGGGTTGGAATGGGGAGCAGTTCTTC.

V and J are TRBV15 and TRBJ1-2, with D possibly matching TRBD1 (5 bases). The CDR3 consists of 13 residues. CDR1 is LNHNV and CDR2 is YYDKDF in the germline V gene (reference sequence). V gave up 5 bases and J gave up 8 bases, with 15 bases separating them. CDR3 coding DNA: TGTGCCACCAGCTTAGGAGGAGGGGTAGGCTACACCTTC. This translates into CATSLGGGVGYTF.

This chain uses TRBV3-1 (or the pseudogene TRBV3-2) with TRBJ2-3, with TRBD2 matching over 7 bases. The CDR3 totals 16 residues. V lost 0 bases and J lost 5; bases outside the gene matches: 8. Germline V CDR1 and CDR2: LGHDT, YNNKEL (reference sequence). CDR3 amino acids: CASSQDTSDFQDTQYF. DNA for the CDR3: TGTGCCAGCAGCCAAGATACTAGCGATTTCCAAGATACGCAGTATTTT.

In DNA form, the CDR3 reads TGTGCCACCAGCACCCCTCGGGACATTTTTCCCTACGAGCAGTACTTC. Translation gives CATSTPRDIFPYEQYF. The chain joins TRBV15 to TRBJ2-7; a weak D match, TRBD1 (6 bases). Deletions cut 4 bases from V and 2 bases from J, with 18 bases between. The CDR3 totals 16 residues. Germline-derived CDR1 and CDR2 are LNHNV and YYDKDF (reference sequence).

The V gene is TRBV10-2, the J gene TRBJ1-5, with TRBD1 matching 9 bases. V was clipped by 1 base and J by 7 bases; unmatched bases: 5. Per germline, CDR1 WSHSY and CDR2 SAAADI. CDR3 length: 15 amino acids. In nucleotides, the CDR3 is TGCGCCAGCAGTGAGTGGACAGGGGAGGGCCAGCCCCAGCATTTT. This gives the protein CASSEWTGEGQPQHF.

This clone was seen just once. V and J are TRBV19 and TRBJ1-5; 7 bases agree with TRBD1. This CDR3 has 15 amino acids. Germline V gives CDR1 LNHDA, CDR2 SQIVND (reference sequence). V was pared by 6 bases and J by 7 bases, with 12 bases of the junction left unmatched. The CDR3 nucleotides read TGTGCCAGTAGCCTATCCGGGACAGTAGTCCAGCCCCAGCATTTT. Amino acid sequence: CASSLSGTVVQPQHF. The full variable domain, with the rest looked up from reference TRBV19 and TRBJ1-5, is DGGITQSPKYLFRKEGQNVTLSCEQNLNHDAMYWYRQDPGQGLRLIYYSQIVNDFQKGDIAEGYSVSREKKESFPLTVTSAQKNPTAFYLCASSLSGTVVQPQHFGDGTRLSIL.

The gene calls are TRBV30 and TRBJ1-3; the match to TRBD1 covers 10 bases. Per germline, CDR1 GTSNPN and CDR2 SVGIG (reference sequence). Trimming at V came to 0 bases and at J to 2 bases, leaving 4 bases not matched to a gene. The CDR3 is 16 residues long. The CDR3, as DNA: TGTGCCTGGAGTGTGGGACAGGGGATTGCTGGAAACACCATATATTTT. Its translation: CAWSVGQGIAGNTIYF.

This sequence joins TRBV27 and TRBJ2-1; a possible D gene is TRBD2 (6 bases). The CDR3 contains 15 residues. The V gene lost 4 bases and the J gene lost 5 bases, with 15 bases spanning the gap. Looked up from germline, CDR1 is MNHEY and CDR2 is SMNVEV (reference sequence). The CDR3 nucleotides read TGTGCCAGCAGTTCGGGGGACTGGGTGAACAATGAGCAGTTCTTC. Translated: CASSSGDWVNNEQFF.

CDR3 nucleotide sequence: TGCGCCAGCAGCAACGGACAGGGGGCGAGGAACACTGAAGCTTTCTTT. Protein product: CASSNGQGARNTEAFF. The chain employs TRBV5-1 and TRBJ1-1; TRBD1 matches 11 bases. Looked up from germline, CDR1 is SGHRS and CDR2 is YFSETQ. The J segment lost 1 base and the V segment lost 4 bases, leaving 6 bases of the junction unmatched. The CDR3 extends over 16 amino acids.

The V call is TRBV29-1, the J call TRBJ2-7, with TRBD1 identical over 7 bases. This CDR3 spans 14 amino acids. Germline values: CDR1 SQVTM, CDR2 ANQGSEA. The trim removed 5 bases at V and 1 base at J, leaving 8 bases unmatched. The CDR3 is CSVRDRVKSYEQYF. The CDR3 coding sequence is TGCAGCGTTCGGGACAGAGTTAAATCCTACGAGCAGTACTTC.

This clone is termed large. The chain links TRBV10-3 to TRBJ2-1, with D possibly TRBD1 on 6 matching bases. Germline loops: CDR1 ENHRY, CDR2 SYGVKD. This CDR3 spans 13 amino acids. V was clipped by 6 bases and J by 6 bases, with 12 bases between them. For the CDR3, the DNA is TGTGCCATCAGCCCTACAGGGTTCAATGAGCAGTTCTTC. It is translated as CAISPTGFNEQFF.

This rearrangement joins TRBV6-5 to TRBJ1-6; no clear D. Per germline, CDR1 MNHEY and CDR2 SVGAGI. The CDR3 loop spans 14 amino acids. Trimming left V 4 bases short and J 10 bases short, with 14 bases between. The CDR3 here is CASSSGGVNSPLHF. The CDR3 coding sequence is TGTGCCAGCAGTTCCGGCGGGGTTAACTCACCCCTCCACTTT.

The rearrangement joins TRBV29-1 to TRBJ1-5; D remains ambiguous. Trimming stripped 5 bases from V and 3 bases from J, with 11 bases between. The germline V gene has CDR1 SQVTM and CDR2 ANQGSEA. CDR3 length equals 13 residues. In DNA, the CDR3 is TGCAGCGTTTCAGAGGGCGTCAATCAGCCCCAGCATTTT. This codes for CSVSEGVNQPQHF.

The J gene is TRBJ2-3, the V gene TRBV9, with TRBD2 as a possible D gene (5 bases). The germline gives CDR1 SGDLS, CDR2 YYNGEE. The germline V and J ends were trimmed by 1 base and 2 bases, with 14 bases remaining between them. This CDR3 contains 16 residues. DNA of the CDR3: TGTGCCAGCAGCGTATCAGAGGGAATTTACACAGATACGCAGTATTTT. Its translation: CASSVSEGIYTDTQYF.

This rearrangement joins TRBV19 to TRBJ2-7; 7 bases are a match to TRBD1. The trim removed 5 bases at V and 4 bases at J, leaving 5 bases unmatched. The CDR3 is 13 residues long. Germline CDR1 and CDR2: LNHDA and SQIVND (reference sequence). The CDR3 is CASSVGTAYEQYF. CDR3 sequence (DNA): TGTGCCAGTAGTGTAGGGACAGCGTACGAGCAGTACTTC.

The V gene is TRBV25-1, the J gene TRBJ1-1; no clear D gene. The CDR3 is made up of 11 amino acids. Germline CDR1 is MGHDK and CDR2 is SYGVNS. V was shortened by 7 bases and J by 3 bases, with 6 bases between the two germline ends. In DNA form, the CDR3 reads TGTGCCAGCACAGGCCACACTGAAGCTTTCTTT. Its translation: CASTGHTEAFF.

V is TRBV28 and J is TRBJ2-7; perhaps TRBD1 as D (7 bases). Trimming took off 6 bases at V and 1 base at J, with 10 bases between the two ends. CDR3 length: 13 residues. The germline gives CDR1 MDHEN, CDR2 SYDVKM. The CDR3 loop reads CASRQGTSYEQYF. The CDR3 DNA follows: TGTGCCAGCAGACAGGGGACTTCCTACGAGCAGTACTTC.

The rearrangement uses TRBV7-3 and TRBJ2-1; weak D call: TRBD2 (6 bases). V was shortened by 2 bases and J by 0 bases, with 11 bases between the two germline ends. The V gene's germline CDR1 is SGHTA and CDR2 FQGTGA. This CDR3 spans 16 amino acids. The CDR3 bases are TGTGCCAGCAGCTTACTTGCGGGGAGCTCCTACAATGAGCAGTTCTTC. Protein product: CASSLLAGSSYNEQFF.

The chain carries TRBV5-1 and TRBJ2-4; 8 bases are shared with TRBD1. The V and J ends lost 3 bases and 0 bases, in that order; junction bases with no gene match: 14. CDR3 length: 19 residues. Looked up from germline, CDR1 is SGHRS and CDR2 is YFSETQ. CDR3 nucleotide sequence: TGCGCCAGCAGCTCCCCCGAGTTAACAGGGGGAAGAGCCAAAAACATTCAGTACTTC. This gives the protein CASSSPELTGGRAKNIQYF.

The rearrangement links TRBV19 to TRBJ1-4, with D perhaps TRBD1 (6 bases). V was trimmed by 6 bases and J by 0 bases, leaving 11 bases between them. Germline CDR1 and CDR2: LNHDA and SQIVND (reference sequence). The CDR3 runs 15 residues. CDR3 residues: CASRGQVATNEKLFF. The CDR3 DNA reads TGTGCCAGTAGGGGACAAGTTGCAACTAATGAAAAACTGTTTTTT.

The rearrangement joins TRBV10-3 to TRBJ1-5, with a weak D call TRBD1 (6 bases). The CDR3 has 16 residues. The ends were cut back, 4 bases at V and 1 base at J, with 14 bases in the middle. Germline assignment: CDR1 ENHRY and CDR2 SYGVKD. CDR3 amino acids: CAISGGGLSSNQPQHF. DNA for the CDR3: TGTGCCATCAGTGGGGGGGGCCTTTCGAGCAATCAGCCCCAGCATTTT.

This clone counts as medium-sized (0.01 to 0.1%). The CDR3, as DNA: TGTGCCAGCTCACCTCTCCCAGCGGGGGCGCAGGGAATGAACACTGAAGCTTTCTTT. This sequence encodes CASSPLPAGAQGMNTEAFF. The chain couples TRBV18 to TRBJ1-1; a possible D gene is TRBD1 (6 bases). Trimming stripped 3 bases from V and 0 bases from J, with 23 bases between. Germline V gene data show CDR1 as KGHSH and CDR2 as LQKENI. The CDR3 is made up of 19 amino acids.

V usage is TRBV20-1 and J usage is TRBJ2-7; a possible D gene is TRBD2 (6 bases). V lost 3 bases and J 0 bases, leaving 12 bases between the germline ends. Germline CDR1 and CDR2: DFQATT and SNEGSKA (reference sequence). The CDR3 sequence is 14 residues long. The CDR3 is CSASNQRVSYEQYF. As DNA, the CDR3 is TGCAGTGCTAGTAACCAGCGGGTCTCCTACGAGCAGTACTTC.